The 17 T cell receptor beta chains given below trace back to one sample, sequenced in a study of cytomegalovirus exposure and HLA in healthy donors. The assay was immunoSEQ multiplex PCR, and TCRdb's table has in-frame clones only and misses some. The top ten hold about 2.2% of the sample, which has about 120,000 clones, roughly 84% seen once. Sample: PBMCs. The origin of the receptors is a woman in her 30s in good health and CMV-seronegative.

The chain employs TRBV7-8 and TRBJ1-2; 9 bases agree with TRBD1. Germline V gene sequence: CDR1 SGHVS, CDR2 FQNEAQ. The CDR3 consists of 17 residues. The J segment lost 4 bases and the V segment lost 1 base, leaving 10 bases of the junction unmatched. The chain's CDR3 is CASSLGQGEVNSYGYTF. CDR3 nucleotides: TGTGCCAGCAGCTTAGGACAGGGGGAGGTTAATAGCTATGGCTACACCTTC.

V gene TRBV7-9 combines with J gene TRBJ2-5; 7 bases fit TRBD1. CDR1 and CDR2 (germline): SEHNR, FQNEAQ (reference sequence). V lost 4 bases and J lost 1; bases outside the gene matches: 6. CDR3 length equals 15 residues. CDR3 sequence (DNA): TGTGCCAGCAGCTCCTACAGGGGCCGCCAAGAGACCCAGTACTTC. Translation: CASSSYRGRQETQYF.

This chain uses TRBV7-2 with TRBJ1-1, with 10 bases fitting TRBD1. Germline assignment: CDR1 SGHTA and CDR2 FQGNSA. The length of the CDR3 is 18 residues. The ends lost 3 bases at V and 1 base at J; junction bases unmatched: 11. CDR3 nucleotides: TGTGCCAGCAGCTTGACCGGGACAGGGGTTACGAGGAACACTGAAGCTTTCTTT. It translates to CASSLTGTGVTRNTEAFF.

The J gene is TRBJ2-4, the V gene TRBV19; D might be TRBD1 (5 bases). Per the germline V gene, CDR1 is LNHDA and CDR2 is SQIVND (reference sequence). This CDR3 comprises 12 residues. The V end was cut by 6 bases, the J end by 6 bases, with 9 bases between. The CDR3 region is CASRDQGNIQYF. For the CDR3, the DNA is TGTGCCAGTAGGGATCAGGGAAACATTCAGTACTTC.

In the case of this clone: Compared with germline, one end of the junction differs, possibly owing to a read error. The genes are TRBV5-4 and TRBJ2-2; possible D gene TRBD2, 6 bases. The CDR3 is 15 amino acids. Germline V CDR1 and CDR2: SGHNT, YYREEE (reference sequence). The CDR3 protein is CASSRAQLNTGGLFF. CDR3 in DNA: TGTGCCAGCAGCCGGGCCCAATTGAACACCGGGGGGCTGTTTTTT.

This chain links TRBV6-1 with TRBJ2-1; 7 nucleotides agree with TRBD1. Germline-derived CDR1 and CDR2 are MNHNS and SASEGT. The trim removed 4 bases at V and 0 bases at J, leaving 12 bases unmatched. The CDR3 length is 18 residues. The CDR3 loop reads CASSVGTDFFFSYNEQFF. The DNA for the CDR3 is TGTGCCAGCAGTGTCGGGACAGATTTTTTCTTCTCCTACAATGAGCAGTTCTTC.

J is TRBJ2-7 and V is TRBV15; D remains ambiguous. V lost 2 bases and J 6 bases, leaving 8 bases between the germline ends. Germline-derived CDR1 and CDR2 are LNHNV and YYDKDF (reference sequence). CDR3 length: 12 residues. Here the CDR3 reads CATSRPPGEQYF. The CDR3 DNA is TGTGCCACCAGCAGACCTCCCGGCGAGCAGTACTTC.

This clone was detected once. In DNA form, the CDR3 reads TGTGCCAGCAGTAGCCGGACTAGAAACTACGAGCAGTACTTC. Translating gives CASSSRTRNYEQYF. This chain connects TRBV2 to TRBJ2-7, with 7 bases fitting TRBD2. Trimming removed 5 bases from V and 3 bases from J; junction bases left unmatched: 7. The CDR3 is made up of 14 amino acids. In germline, CDR1 is SNHLY, CDR2 FYNNEI.

This chain joins TRBV5-1 and TRBJ2-1, with D perhaps TRBD2 (5 bases). The V gene's germline CDR1 is SGHRS and CDR2 YFSETQ. The ends were cut back, 1 base at V and 6 bases at J, with 14 bases in the middle. The CDR3 runs to 15 residues. CDR3 sequence reads: CASSLMTPRANEQFF. The CDR3 DNA reads as TGCGCCAGCAGCTTGATGACTCCGAGGGCCAATGAGCAGTTCTTC.

This chain joins TRBV7-2 and TRBJ2-2, with TRBD1 matching 10 bases. The J segment lost 7 bases and the V segment lost 1 base, leaving 6 bases of the junction unmatched. Germline V gene data show CDR1 as SGHTA and CDR2 as FQGNSA. CDR3 length: 16 amino acids. The CDR3 loop is CASSLVRTGGFGELFF. The CDR3 DNA sequence: TGTGCCAGCAGCTTAGTTCGGACAGGGGGGTTCGGGGAGCTGTTTTTT.

The chain has TRBV15 and TRBJ2-3, with D perhaps matching TRBD2 (6 bases). From germline, CDR1 is LNHNV and CDR2 YYDKDF (reference sequence). The V and J ends lost 1 base and 0 bases respectively, with 8 bases between them. The CDR3 contains 15 residues. Here the CDR3 reads CATSRVSGSTDTQYF. Written as DNA, the CDR3 is TGTGCCACCAGCAGAGTCAGCGGGAGCACAGATACGCAGTATTTT.

This chain joins TRBV5-1 and TRBJ1-2; D might be TRBD1 (5 bases). The CDR3 runs to 15 residues. With 1 base removed from V and 4 bases from J, the gap between germline ends came to 14 bases. The V gene's germline CDR1 is SGHRS and CDR2 YFSETQ. The CDR3 nucleotides read TGCGCCAGCAGCTTGATGGCAGGGTGGGTCTATGGCTACACCTTC. Translated: CASSLMAGWVYGYTF.

The CDR3 loop reads CASSRGVYEQYF. The CDR3 DNA is TGTGCCAGCAGCCGAGGTGTCTACGAGCAGTACTTC. This chain joins TRBV28 and TRBJ2-7, with no clear D. The ends were cut back, 6 bases at V and 3 bases at J, with 9 bases in the middle. This CDR3 region has 12 residues. Germline-derived CDR1 and CDR2 are MDHEN and SYDVKM.

The rearrangement uses TRBV4-3 and TRBJ2-2, with 8 positions matching TRBD2. Trimming took 2 bases from V and 4 from J; bases not matched to a gene: 9. This CDR3 has 17 amino acids. Germline V gene sequence: CDR1 LGHNA, CDR2 YSLEER. CDR3 protein: CASSQSPPGGGTGELFF. The CDR3 DNA follows: TGCGCCAGCAGCCAATCTCCTCCGGGGGGGGGCACCGGGGAGCTGTTTTTT.

This sequence joins TRBV11-3 and TRBJ2-7; 7 bases line up with TRBD1. Looked up from germline, CDR1 is SGHNT and CDR2 is YENEEA. Germline trimming cut 0 bases from V and 6 bases from J; bases unmatched to any gene: 2. The CDR3 sequence is 13 residues long. CDR3: CASSLESGGEQYF. In DNA form, the CDR3 reads TGTGCCAGCAGCTTAGAGTCAGGGGGCGAGCAGTACTTC.

The chain couples TRBV5-1 to TRBJ2-5, with 8 positions matching TRBD1. V trimming: 7 bases; J trimming: 0 bases; junction bases outside the gene matches: 14. CDR1 and CDR2 from the germline V gene are SGHRS and YFSETQ. The CDR3 spans 17 residues. CDR3 amino acids: CASSLLSGGTNQETQYF. CDR3 nucleotide sequence: TGCGCCAGCTCCCTCCTCTCAGGGGGCACCAACCAAGAGACCCAGTACTTC.

This clone appeared once. The chain uses TRBV5-1 and TRBJ1-2; TRBD1 matches at 10 bases. Germline V lookup: CDR1 SGHRS, CDR2 YFSETQ. The junction had 4 bases not matched to a gene; V was cut back by 3 bases and J by 8 bases. The CDR3 extends over 13 amino acids. CDR3 sequence reads: CASSSSGQGGYTF. The DNA of the CDR3 is TGCGCCAGCAGCTCCTCGGGACAGGGGGGCTACACCTTC.